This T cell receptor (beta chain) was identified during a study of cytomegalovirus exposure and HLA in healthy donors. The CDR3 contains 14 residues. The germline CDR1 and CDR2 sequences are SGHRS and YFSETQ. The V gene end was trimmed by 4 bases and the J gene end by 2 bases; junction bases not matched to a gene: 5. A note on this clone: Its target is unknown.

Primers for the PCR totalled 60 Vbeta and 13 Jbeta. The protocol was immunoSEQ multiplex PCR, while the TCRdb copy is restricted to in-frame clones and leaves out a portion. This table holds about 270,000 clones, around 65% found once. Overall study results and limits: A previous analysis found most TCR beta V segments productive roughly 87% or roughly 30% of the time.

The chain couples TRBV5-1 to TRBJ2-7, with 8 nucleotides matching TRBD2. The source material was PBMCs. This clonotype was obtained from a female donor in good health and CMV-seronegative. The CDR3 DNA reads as TGCGCCAGCAGCCTAACTAGCGGAACCTACGAGCAGTACTTC. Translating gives CASSLTSGTYEQYF.